This is a list of T cell receptor beta chains from one sample in a study of molecular identifiers for immune sequencing clone quantification. TCRdb called the PCR reads again in MiXCR, with one record for every CDR3 protein. The sample lists approximately 550,000 distinct CDR3 sequences, roughly 23% seen once, with approximately 0.8% in the top ten. The specimen sequenced was naive CD8+ T cells from blood, with Jurkat cell RNA spiked in. The receptors were gathered from a human donor in good health. Some libraries in this study had Jurkat cell RNA spiked in. The CDR3 runs from the conserved cysteine through the conserved F or W. D genes are given only for firm matches. The size field is filled for only some rows; it gives once, few, many or a size class.

D gene	V gene	J gene	clone size	CDR3 protein	CDR3 DNA
NA	TRBV29-1	TRBJ2-3	few	CSARARGGDTQYF	TGCAGCGCCCGCGCCAGGGGAGGAGATACGCAGTATTTT
NA	TRBV4-1	TRBJ2-7	NA	CASSQKTERYYEQYF	TGCGCCAGCAGCCAAAAGACAGAGAGGTACTACGAGCAGTACTTC
NA	TRBV6-2/TRBV6-3	TRBJ1-1	NA	CASREQGLDTEAFF	TGTGCCAGCAGGGAACAGGGTTTGGACACTGAAGCTTTCTTT
NA	TRBV9	TRBJ2-3	NA	CASSGLGDGTDTQYF	TGTGCCAGCAGCGGGCTAGGTGATGGCACAGATACGCAGTATTTT
TRBD2	TRBV4-3	TRBJ2-2	NA	CASSQDLAGGPDTGELFF	TGCGCCAGCAGCCAAGATCTAGCGGGAGGGCCCGACACCGGGGAGCTGTTTTTT
NA	TRBV29-1	TRBJ1-1	many	CSVTGPNTEAFF	TGCAGCGTTACAGGGCCGAACACTGAAGCTTTCTTT
NA	TRBV11-2	TRBJ2-1	NA	CASSLDGTYNEQFF	TGTGCCAGCAGCTTAGATGGGACCTACAATGAGCAGTTCTTC
NA	TRBV29-1	TRBJ1-1	many	CSVHMNTEAFF	TGCAGCGTACACATGAACACTGAAGCTTTCTTT
NA	TRBV5-4	TRBJ2-1	few	CASSLRLVGPGSYNEQFF	TGTGCCAGCAGCTTGCGACTAGTGGGGCCCGGCTCCTACAATGAGCAGTTCTTC
NA	TRBV6-1	TRBJ1-1	many	CASSEVGGGTEAFF	TGTGCCAGCAGTGAAGTAGGGGGTGGGACTGAAGCTTTCTTT
NA	TRBV2	TRBJ1-6	few	CASSEAHVTSYNSPLHF	TGTGCCAGCAGTGAAGCGCACGTGACCTCCTATAATTCACCCCTCCACTTT
NA	TRBV7-6	TRBJ2-2	few	CASSPAVAFMWNTGELFF	TGTGCCAGCAGCCCAGCGGTGGCTTTCATGTGGAACACCGGGGAGCTGTTTTTT
NA	TRBV29-1	TRBJ2-1	NA	CSVDEGLNEQFF	TGCAGCGTTGATGAGGGGTTGAATGAGCAGTTCTTC
NA	TRBV7-6	TRBJ2-7	NA	CASSLATDYEQYF	TGTGCCAGCAGCTTAGCGACAGACTACGAGCAGTACTTC
NA	TRBV10-3	TRBJ2-7	many	CAISESLQSSYEQYF	TGTGCCATCAGTGAGTCCTTACAGTCCTCCTACGAGCAGTACTTC
NA	TRBV7-9	TRBJ2-7	many	CASSRARFEQYF	TGTGCCAGCAGCAGAGCGCGTTTCGAGCAGTACTTC
NA	TRBV2	TRBJ1-5	few	CASSELGGGSNQPQHF	TGTGCCAGCAGTGAACTCGGGGGTGGGAGCAATCAGCCCCAGCATTTT
NA	TRBV30	TRBJ2-1	many	CAWSRGTQAIDEQFF	TGTGCCTGGAGCCGTGGGACCCAAGCAATCGATGAGCAGTTCTTC
TRBD2	TRBV19	TRBJ2-7	NA	CASSIMGGSGEQYF	TGTGCCAGTAGTATTATGGGCGGGAGTGGCGAGCAGTACTTC
TRBD1	TRBV28	TRBJ1-2	few	CASSPRDSPYGYTF	TGTGCCAGCAGTCCGAGGGACAGTCCCTATGGCTACACCTTC
TRBD1	TRBV28	TRBJ2-7	NA	CASSRGQGFASSYEQYF	TGTGCCAGCAGTCGAGGACAGGGTTTCGCGAGCTCCTACGAGCAGTACTTC
TRBD1	TRBV11-3	TRBJ2-1	NA	CASGLIGTGMAEQFF	TGTGCCAGCGGCTTAATCGGGACAGGTATGGCTGAGCAGTTCTTC
NA	TRBV4-3	TRBJ1-1	many	CASSQDVFARARSSEAFF	TGCGCCAGCAGCCAAGATGTTTTCGCCCGGGCAAGGAGCTCTGAAGCTTTCTTT
TRBD1	TRBV20-1	TRBJ1-5	many	CSASDRGRYSNQPQHF	TGCAGTGCTAGCGACAGGGGGAGATATAGCAATCAGCCCCAGCATTTT
NA	TRBV11-1	TRBJ2-7	NA	CASSPFGGQDEQYF	TGTGCCAGCAGCCCTTTCGGGGGGCAGGATGAGCAGTACTTC
TRBD2	TRBV13	TRBJ2-4	many	CASSFLGLGQLAKNIQYF	TGTGCCAGCAGCTTCCTGGGACTAGGCCAACTAGCCAAAAACATTCAGTACTTC
NA	TRBV6-5	TRBJ2-7	many	CASSYATKAEEQYF	TGTGCCAGCAGTTACGCCACCAAGGCGGAGGAGCAGTACTTC
TRBD2	TRBV4-3	TRBJ2-7	NA	CASSQGTSVTYEQYF	TGCGCCAGCAGCCAAGGGACTAGCGTGACCTACGAGCAGTACTTC
NA	TRBV20-1	TRBJ2-7	NA	CSAGTSGPMKEQYF	TGCAGTGCTGGGACATCAGGACCGATGAAGGAGCAGTACTTC
TRBD2	TRBV6-6	TRBJ2-1	NA	CASSYSSSGSSYNEQFF	TGTGCCAGCAGTTACTCGTCGAGCGGGAGCTCCTACAATGAGCAGTTCTTC
NA	TRBV4-3	TRBJ2-3	many	CASSQVGAGGITDTQYF	TGCGCCAGCAGCCAAGTAGGAGCGGGTGGCATCACAGATACGCAGTATTTT
TRBD1	TRBV3-1	TRBJ1-6	few	CASSQAGTGSYNSPLHF	TGTGCCAGCAGCCAAGCCGGGACAGGCTCCTATAATTCACCCCTCCACTTT
NA	TRBV4-1	TRBJ2-7	NA	CASSQDKFGLGNSYEQYF	TGCGCCAGCAGCCAAGATAAGTTCGGACTCGGAAACTCCTACGAGCAGTACTTC
TRBD1	TRBV7-6	TRBJ1-1	NA	CASSSRQGLDTEAFF	TGTGCCAGCAGCTCACGACAGGGTTTGGACACTGAAGCTTTCTTT
TRBD2	TRBV4-3	TRBJ2-7	few	CASSTGGELPYEQYF	TGCGCCAGCTCTACTGGGGGGGAACTGCCCTACGAGCAGTACTTC
NA	TRBV7-9	TRBJ2-3	many	CASSYTIKGGSTDTQYF	TGTGCCAGCAGCTACACCATAAAAGGGGGAAGCACAGATACGCAGTATTTT
TRBD1	TRBV2	TRBJ1-4	NA	CASAETGREKLFF	TGTGCCAGCGCCGAGACAGGGCGCGAAAAACTGTTTTTT
NA	TRBV27	TRBJ2-7	many	CASSNTQGHEQYF	TGTGCCAGCAGCAACACACAGGGCCACGAGCAGTACTTC
NA	TRBV2	TRBJ1-4	NA	CASSLQGPNEKLFF	TGTGCCAGCAGCCTACAGGGCCCTAATGAAAAACTGTTTTTT
TRBD1	TRBV6-5	TRBJ2-7	few	CASSYATGVSYEQYF	TGTGCCAGCAGTTACGCGACAGGGGTCTCCTACGAGCAGTACTTC
NA	TRBV20-1	TRBJ1-1	few	CSAREGGSNTEAFF	TGCAGTGCTAGAGAGGGGGGCAGTAACACTGAAGCTTTCTTT
TRBD2	TRBV27	TRBJ2-3	NA	CASSQGLAGDTQYF	TGTGCCAGCAGTCAAGGACTAGCGGGAGATACGCAGTATTTT
NA	TRBV2	TRBJ1-3	NA	CASSEFRGMGGNTIYF	TGTGCCAGCAGTGAATTTAGGGGAATGGGGGGAAACACCATATATTTT
NA	TRBV4-3	TRBJ1-4	NA	CASRDSRNEKLFF	TGCGCCAGCAGGGATAGCCGTAATGAAAAACTGTTTTTT
NA	TRBV19	TRBJ1-1	NA	CASSGSTEAFF	TGTGCCAGTAGTGGAAGCACTGAAGCTTTCTTT
TRBD1	TRBV3-1	TRBJ1-2	NA	CASSPRQGVRANYGYTF	TGTGCCAGCAGCCCCCGGCAGGGGGTGAGGGCTAACTATGGCTACACCTTC
NA	TRBV29-1	TRBJ2-3	many	CSVEDAPTRSPTDTQYF	TGCAGCGTTGAAGACGCCCCGACTAGAAGCCCCACAGATACGCAGTATTTT
TRBD2	TRBV19	TRBJ2-5	once	CASSSVAGGILQETQYF	TGTGCCAGTAGTTCAGTAGCGGGAGGAATACTACAAGAGACCCAGTACTTC
NA	TRBV7-9	TRBJ1-1	many	CASSLSAGTNTEAFF	TGTGCCAGCAGCTTATCGGCCGGGACGAACACTGAAGCTTTCTTT
NA	TRBV5-1	TRBJ2-3	NA	CASSLSQAALSTDTQYF	TGCGCCAGCAGCTTGAGCCAGGCTGCACTATCCACAGATACGCAGTATTTT
NA	TRBV6-5	TRBJ1-2	few	CASSYSIPDYGYTF	TGTGCCAGCAGTTACTCCATCCCGGACTATGGCTACACCTTC
TRBD1	TRBV7-9	TRBJ1-1	NA	CASRSPPVGTGDMNTEAFF	TGTGCCAGCAGGTCCCCCCCTGTAGGGACAGGAGATATGAACACTGAAGCTTTCTTT
TRBD2	TRBV4-1	TRBJ2-3	NA	CASSQIFGGGATDTQYF	TGCGCCAGCAGCCAAATCTTCGGCGGGGGGGCCACAGATACGCAGTATTTT
NA	TRBV19	TRBJ1-5	NA	CASSVRTDISNQPQHF	TGTGCCAGTAGTGTTAGGACAGACATTAGCAATCAGCCCCAGCATTTT
NA	TRBV27	TRBJ1-5	few	CASSLLGPGDQPQHF	TGTGCCAGCAGTTTACTGGGGCCGGGGGATCAGCCCCAGCATTTT
TRBD2	TRBV7-2	TRBJ2-7	many	CASSLATLAGAHEQYF	TGTGCCAGCAGCTTAGCTACACTAGCGGGAGCCCACGAGCAGTACTTC
NA	TRBV15	TRBJ1-1	NA	CATSRDQGISLNTEAFF	TGTGCCACCAGCAGAGATCAGGGGATTAGCTTGAACACTGAAGCTTTCTTT
NA	TRBV7-9	TRBJ2-7	many	CASSPPGGEQYF	TGTGCCAGCAGCCCCCCTGGGGGGGAGCAGTACTTC
TRBD1	TRBV4-1	TRBJ1-1	many	CASSARTGNTEAFF	TGCGCCAGCAGCGCACGGACAGGCAACACTGAAGCTTTCTTT